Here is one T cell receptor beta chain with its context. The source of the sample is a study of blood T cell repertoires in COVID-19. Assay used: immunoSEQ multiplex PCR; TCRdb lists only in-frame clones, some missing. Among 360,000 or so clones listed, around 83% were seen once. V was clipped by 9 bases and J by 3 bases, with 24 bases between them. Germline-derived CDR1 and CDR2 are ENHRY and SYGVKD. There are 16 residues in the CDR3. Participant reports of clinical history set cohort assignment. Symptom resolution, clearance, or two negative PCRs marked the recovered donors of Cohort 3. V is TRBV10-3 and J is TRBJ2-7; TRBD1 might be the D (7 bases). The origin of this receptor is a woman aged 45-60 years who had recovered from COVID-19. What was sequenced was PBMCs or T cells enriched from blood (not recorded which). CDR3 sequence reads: CAISGGRTGALYEQYF. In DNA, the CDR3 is TGTGCCATATCCGGAGGGAGAACAGGGGCTCTCTACGAGCAGTACTTC.